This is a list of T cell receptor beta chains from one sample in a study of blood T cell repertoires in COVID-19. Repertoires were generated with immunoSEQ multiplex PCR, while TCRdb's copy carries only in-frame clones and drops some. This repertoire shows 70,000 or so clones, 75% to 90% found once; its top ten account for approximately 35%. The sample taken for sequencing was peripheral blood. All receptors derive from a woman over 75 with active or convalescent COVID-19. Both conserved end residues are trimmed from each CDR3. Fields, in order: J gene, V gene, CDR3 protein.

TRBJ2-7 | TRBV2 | ASNGIFSGEQY
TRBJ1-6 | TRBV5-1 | ASSLGTDVFQNSPLH
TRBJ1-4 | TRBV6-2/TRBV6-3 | ASSYSETGPGKLF
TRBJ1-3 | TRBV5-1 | ASSLEQAGNTIY
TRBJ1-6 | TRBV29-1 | AGRTLGPNSPLH
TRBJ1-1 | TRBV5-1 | ASSTQGGNTEAF
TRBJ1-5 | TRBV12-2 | ASRSGVGGRGEQPQH
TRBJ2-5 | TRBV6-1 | ASSEKSSGETQY
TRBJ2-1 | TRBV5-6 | ASSSGLATYNEQF
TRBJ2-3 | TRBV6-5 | ASSYSYRDTQY
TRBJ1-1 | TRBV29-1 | SVTDRMGLNTEAF
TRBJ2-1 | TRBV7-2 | ASSWSADRAGNEQF
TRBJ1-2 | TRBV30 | AWMGGSGRYGGYT
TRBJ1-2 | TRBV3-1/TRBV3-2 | ASSQGGFGGYT
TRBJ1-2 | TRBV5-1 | ASSLDGTGVNPIYGYT
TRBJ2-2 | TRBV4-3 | ASSHRQGDTGELF
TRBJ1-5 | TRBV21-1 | ASSGRQVAHSNQPQH
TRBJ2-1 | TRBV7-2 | ASSRTSGGAFFNEQF
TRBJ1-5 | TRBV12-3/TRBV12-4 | ASSRQWNQPQH
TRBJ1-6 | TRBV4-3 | ASSQEGSDSPLH
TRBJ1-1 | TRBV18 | ASSPGQAQNTEAF
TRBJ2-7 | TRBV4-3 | TSSQMDRGYEQY
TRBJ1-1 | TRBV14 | ASSPFGTGTGTEAF
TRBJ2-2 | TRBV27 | ASSTSPGKLF
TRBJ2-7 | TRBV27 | ASSSDRGSYEQY
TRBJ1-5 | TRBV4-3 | ASSQDVRVNQPQH
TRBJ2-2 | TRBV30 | AWSWGLVTGELF
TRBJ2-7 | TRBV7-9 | ASRAAGGSYEQY
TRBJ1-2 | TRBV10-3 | AISKTGEDGYT
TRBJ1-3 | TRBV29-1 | SVGGGDTIY
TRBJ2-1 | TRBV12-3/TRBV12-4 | ASNRGNEQF
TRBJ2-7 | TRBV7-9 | ASSFQNYEQY
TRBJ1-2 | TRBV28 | ASSRGQSAAT
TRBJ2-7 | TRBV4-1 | ASSQGVRPYEQY
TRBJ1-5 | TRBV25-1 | ASSDSAGTGRVQPQH
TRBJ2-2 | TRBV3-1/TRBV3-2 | ASSQTSHLRPNTGELF
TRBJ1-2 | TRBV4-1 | ASSQEGLYGYT
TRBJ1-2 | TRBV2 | ASSPVYRGSRGYT
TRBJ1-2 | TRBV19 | ASSIGGPSYGYT
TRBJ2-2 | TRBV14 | ASSQDRGVGELF
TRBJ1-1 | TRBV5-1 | ASSLISGRVSEAF